This T cell receptor beta chain is from a study of blood T cell repertoires in COVID-19. This CDR3 is 12 amino acids long. Losses at the gene ends were 4 bases for V and 10 bases for J; bases not matched to a gene: 6. Sequenced by immunoSEQ multiplex PCR; TCRdb stores in-frame clones only, minus some. The data show about 180,000 clones, around 80% seen once. V and J are TRBV12-3 or TRBV12-4 and TRBJ1-1; 7 nucleotides agree with TRBD1. The sequencing input was peripheral blood. The sequence was obtained from a woman in her sixties or seventies with acute or convalescent COVID-19. Here the CDR3 reads CASSSGGPGAFF. CDR3 sequence (DNA): TGTGCCAGCAGTTCAGGGGGACCGGGAGCTTTCTTT.